Presented here are 24 T cell receptor beta chains from one specimen sequenced in a study of T cells after yellow fever vaccination. TCRdb used MiXCR to reprocess the 5' RACE reads, holding one entry per CDR3 protein. The data contain approximately 34,000 distinct CDR3 sequences, roughly a tenth of them singletons. This sample comprised PBMCs, either bulk or a sorted T-cell subset (CD4+, CD8+, memory, or dextramer-sorted; not recorded which), obtained around 15 days after the first yellow fever vaccination. All receptors derive from a man aged 18 to 35 who received the YFV17D yellow fever vaccine.

This chain links TRBV5-6 with TRBJ2-3, with a tentative D call TRBD2 (5 bases). The CDR3 is 15 residues long. Deletions cut 7 bases from V and 1 base from J, with 16 bases between. Germline CDR1 SGHDT, CDR2 YYEEEE. The CDR3 here is CASGPGIRGTDTQYF. The CDR3 DNA reads as TGTGCCAGCGGCCCCGGGATTCGCGGCACAGATACGCAGTATTTT. Variable domain in full (rest from reference TRBV5-6 and TRBJ2-3): DAGVTQSPTHLIKTRGQQVTLRCSPKSGHDTVSWYQQALGQGPQFIFQYYEEEERQRGNFPDRFSGHQFPNYSSELNVNALLLGDSALYLCASGPGIRGTDTQYFGPGTRLTVL.

This clonotype was seen ten or more times. The chain is built from TRBV24-1 and TRBJ2-5, with 10 bases identical to TRBD1. The CDR3 covers 15 residues. J gave up 5 bases and V 4 bases, and 6 bases lay outside the gene matches. From germline, CDR1 is KGHDR and CDR2 SFDVKD. The CDR3 sequence is CATSDTGTGEETQYF. CDR3 DNA sequence: TGTGCCACCAGTGACACCGGGACAGGGGAGGAGACCCAGTACTTC.

This clonotype was recorded many times. The J gene is TRBJ2-3, the V gene TRBV7-2, with D uncertain. CDR3 length equals 15 residues. Per germline, CDR1 SGHTA and CDR2 FQGNSA. With 1 base removed from V and 1 base from J, the gap between germline ends came to 9 bases. This CDR3 reads CASSLVGLGTDTQYF. CDR3 coding DNA: TGTGCCAGCAGCTTAGTAGGGCTCGGCACAGATACGCAGTATTTT.

This clonotype has at least ten counts. The rearrangement links TRBV7-2 to TRBJ1-1, with no clear D. CDR1 SGHTA and CDR2 FQGNSA come from the germline V gene. The CDR3 has 12 residues. Trimming took 6 bases from V and 1 from J, leaving 6 bases between them. The chain's CDR3 is CASRAWNTEAFF. CDR3 DNA sequence: TGTGCCAGCAGAGCCTGGAACACTGAAGCTTTCTTT.

This clonotype was seen many times. The V call is TRBV7-2, the J call TRBJ1-2; TRBD1 aligns across 12 bases. The germline gives CDR1 SGHTA, CDR2 FQGNSA. After removal of 1 base from V and 7 bases from J, the junction contained 10 bases not matched to a gene. The CDR3 runs to 17 residues. CDR3 sequence reads: CASSLGGAGQGARGYTF. The CDR3 DNA reads as TGTGCCAGCAGCTTAGGGGGAGCGGGACAGGGGGCGCGTGGCTACACCTTC.

This clonotype was seen ten or more times. V gene TRBV4-2 combines with J gene TRBJ1-1; TRBD1 matches 7 bases. The V segment lost 0 bases and the J segment 0 bases; nucleotides outside the gene matches: 1. Germline CDR1 LGHNA, CDR2 YNFKEQ. There are 15 residues in the CDR3. The CDR3 DNA reads as TGTGCCAGCAGCCAAGAGGGACAGATGAACACTGAAGCTTTCTTT. This encodes CASSQEGQMNTEAFF.

Ten or more counts support this clonotype. The chain recombines TRBV12-3 or TRBV12-4 with TRBJ1-4; D ambiguous. Trimming removed 0 bases from V and 4 bases from J, with 9 bases in between. The CDR3 is made up of 15 amino acids. This chain's CDR3 is CASSLAGSGNEKLFF. The CDR3, as DNA: TGTGCCAGCAGTTTAGCCGGGAGCGGTAATGAAAAACTGTTTTTT.

There are many counts of this clonotype. The gene calls are TRBV20-1 and TRBJ1-2; D is possibly TRBD1 (6 bases). The CDR3 spans 12 residues. V was pared by 5 bases and J by 6 bases, with 13 bases between. Germline CDR1 DFQATT, CDR2 SNEGSKA (reference sequence). The CDR3 region is CSAFLQGHGYTF. CDR3 nucleotide sequence: TGCAGTGCTTTTTTACAGGGACATGGCTACACCTTC.

Only a few counts were recorded for this clonotype. This chain joins TRBV6-1 and TRBJ2-1; 9 bases are a match to TRBD1. Losses at the gene ends were 7 bases for V and 10 bases for J; bases not matched to a gene: 17. The CDR3 contains 16 residues. Germline V CDR1 and CDR2: MNHNS, SASEGT. DNA of the CDR3: TGTGCCAGCACCCGACGGCCGGGACAGGGCTCTCGGGAGCAGTTCTTC. Encoded protein: CASTRRPGQGSREQFF.

This clonotype has a count of ten or more. The DNA for the CDR3 is TGTGCCAGCAGTTACGGTACCACTTACGGAGGAGATACGCAGTATTTT. Its translation: CASSYGTTYGGDTQYF. The V gene is TRBV6-5, the J gene TRBJ2-3, with a tentative D call TRBD2 (5 bases). The ends were cut back, 2 bases at V and 5 bases at J, with 17 bases in the middle. CDR1 is MNHEY and CDR2 is SVGAGI in the germline V gene. This CDR3 contains 16 residues.

This clonotype was recorded at least ten times. The rearrangement joins TRBV20-1 to TRBJ2-5; 8 bases fit TRBD1. V lost 5 bases to trimming and J lost 2 bases; unmatched junction nucleotides: 1. The germline V gene encodes CDR1 DFQATT and CDR2 SNEGSKA (reference sequence). The CDR3 contains 12 residues. CDR3 sequence reads: CSAGQGQETQYF. The CDR3 region has the DNA TGCAGTGCTGGACAGGGACAAGAGACCCAGTACTTC.

This clonotype was seen at least ten times. V and J are TRBV2 and TRBJ1-6; possibly TRBD1 for D (5 bases). The CDR3 has 15 residues. V gave up 3 bases and J gave up 7 bases, with 13 bases separating them. The germline CDR1 and CDR2 sequences are SNHLY and FYNNEI. This CDR3 reads CASSEQGTGNSPLHF. The CDR3 DNA sequence: TGTGCCAGCAGTGAGCAGGGAACGGGGAATTCACCCCTCCACTTT.

In this sample, this clonotype turned up many times. This rearrangement joins TRBV20-1 to TRBJ1-6; D call uncertain. Germline V lookup: CDR1 DFQATT, CDR2 SNEGSKA (reference sequence). The CDR3 has 14 amino acids. Trimming stripped 3 bases from V and 10 bases from J, with 16 bases between. The CDR3 here is CSARRNQEDSPLHF. The CDR3 DNA follows: TGCAGTGCTAGGCGGAATCAAGAGGACTCACCCCTCCACTTT.

This clonotype has a count of ten or more. V is TRBV6-5 and J is TRBJ1-1, with D possibly being TRBD1 (6 bases). This CDR3 region has 14 residues. Germline V gives CDR1 MNHEY, CDR2 SVGAGI. V was shortened by 4 bases and J by 3 bases, with 12 bases between the two germline ends. CDR3 in amino acids: CASSWPGADTEAFF. For the CDR3, the DNA is TGTGCCAGCAGTTGGCCGGGGGCCGACACTGAAGCTTTCTTT.

There are many counts of this clonotype. This rearrangement joins TRBV20-1 to TRBJ1-1, with D unclear. The CDR3 is 12 residues long. CDR1 is DFQATT, CDR2 SNEGSKA, per germline (reference sequence). Between the trimmed V and J ends, which lost 3 bases and 5 bases, there was a span of 10 bases. The CDR3 DNA sequence: TGCAGTGCTAGTGGAGGGAATACTGAAGCTTTCTTT. This gives the protein CSASGGNTEAFF.

As concerns this clonotype: Being one base from a much bigger clone, this may be a read error. V gene TRBV7-2 combines with J gene TRBJ1-6, with a tentative D call TRBD1 (5 bases). Trimming took off 0 bases at V and 8 bases at J, with 14 bases between the two ends. This CDR3 comprises 16 residues. In germline, CDR1 is SGHTA, CDR2 FQGNSA. The CDR3 DNA follows: TGTGCCAGCAGCTTAGCCCTGGGACTGGGGTATTCACCCCTCCACTTT. Translating it yields CASSLALGLGYSPLHF.

This clonotype was recorded at least ten times. This sequence joins TRBV5-1 and TRBJ1-5; 7 nucleotides match TRBD1. Germline-derived CDR1 and CDR2 are SGHRS and YFSETQ. The J segment lost 2 bases and the V segment lost 0 bases, leaving 2 bases of the junction unmatched. CDR3 length equals 15 residues. The CDR3 DNA follows: TGCGCCAGCAGCTTGGATACAGGGGGCAATCAGCCCCAGCATTTT. This encodes CASSLDTGGNQPQHF.

This clonotype was seen ten or more times. The J gene is TRBJ2-2, the V gene TRBV20-1; D is undetermined. The CDR3 loop spans 14 amino acids. Trimming stripped 3 bases from V and 0 bases from J, with 8 bases between. The germline V gene encodes CDR1 DFQATT and CDR2 SNEGSKA (reference sequence). The CDR3 reads CSARFFANTGELFF. CDR3 nucleotides: TGCAGTGCTAGGTTTTTCGCGAACACCGGGGAGCTGTTTTTT.

This clonotype was counted at least ten times. The CDR3 DNA is TGTGCCAGTAGCGAGGCACACACTGAAGCTTTCTTT. This sequence encodes CASSEAHTEAFF. The chain recombines TRBV19 with TRBJ1-1; D is unclear. This CDR3 contains 12 residues. In germline, CDR1 is LNHDA, CDR2 SQIVND (reference sequence). V was cut by 6 bases and J by 3 bases, with 8 bases left in between. Full variable domain (outside the CDR3, taken from reference TRBV19 and TRBJ1-1): DGGITQSPKYLFRKEGQNVTLSCEQNLNHDAMYWYRQDPGQGLRLIYYSQIVNDFQKGDIAEGYSVSREKKESFPLTVTSAQKNPTAFYLCASSEAHTEAFFGQGTRLTVV.

This clonotype was seen many times. The chain employs TRBV5-4 and TRBJ2-3; 7 positions match TRBD1. J was trimmed by 2 bases and V by 5 bases; bases with no gene match: 5. This CDR3 contains 14 residues. CDR1 is SGHNT and CDR2 is YYREEE in the germline V gene (reference sequence). The CDR3 spells CASRAGGDTDTQYF. The CDR3 DNA is TGTGCCAGCAGGGCAGGGGGTGACACAGATACGCAGTATTTT.

Worth noting for this clonotype: A much larger clonotype is one base distant, so this may be a read error. In nucleotides, the CDR3 is TGTGCCAGCAACTTACCGGCGCAAAGATCTTTCTTT. Translated: CASNLPAQRSFF. The chain uses TRBV7-2 and TRBJ1-1; D gene unclear. CDR1 and CDR2 from the germline V gene are SGHTA and FQGNSA. This CDR3 is built from 12 residues.

V and J are TRBV3-1 and TRBJ1-6; D unresolved. This CDR3 is 15 amino acids long. V lost 8 bases and J 9 bases, leaving 20 bases between the germline ends. Looked up from germline, CDR1 is LGHDT and CDR2 is YNNKEL (reference sequence). In DNA, the CDR3 is TGTGCCAGCTCCCAAGATGTGGCCGCCGGTTCACCCCTCCACTTT. This sequence encodes CASSQDVAAGSPLHF.

Details on this clonotype: This may stem from a read error, because a much larger clone lies one nucleotide away. V gene TRBV9 combines with J gene TRBJ2-5; a possible D gene is TRBD1 (5 bases). The CDR3 runs to 14 residues. CDR1 is SGDLS and CDR2 is YYNGEE in the germline V gene. V lost 0 bases, J lost 5 bases, and 11 bases lay in between. For the CDR3, the DNA is TGTGCCAGCAGCGTAGCGGTGGGGCCGGAGACCCAGTACTTC. Translating gives CASSVAVGPETQYF.

This clonotype appeared many times. V is TRBV5-1 and J is TRBJ1-2; 7 bases are shared with TRBD1. Trimming took 3 bases from V and 3 from J; bases not matched to a gene: 5. The V gene's germline CDR1 is SGHRS and CDR2 YFSETQ. The CDR3 runs to 14 residues. The CDR3 protein is CASSYDRAYYGYTF. The CDR3 DNA reads as TGCGCCAGCAGCTACGACAGGGCTTACTATGGCTACACCTTC.